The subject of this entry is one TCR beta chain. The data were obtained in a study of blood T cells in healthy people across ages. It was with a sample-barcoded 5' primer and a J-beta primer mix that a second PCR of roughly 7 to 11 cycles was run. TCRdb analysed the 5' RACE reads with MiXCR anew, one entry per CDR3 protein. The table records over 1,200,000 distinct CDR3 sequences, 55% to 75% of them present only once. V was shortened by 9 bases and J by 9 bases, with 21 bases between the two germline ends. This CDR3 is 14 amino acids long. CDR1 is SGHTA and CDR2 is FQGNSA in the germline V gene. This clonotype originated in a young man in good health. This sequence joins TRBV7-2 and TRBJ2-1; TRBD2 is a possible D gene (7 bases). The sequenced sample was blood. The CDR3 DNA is TGTGCCAGTAAAATAGTAGGGGGGGTCGGTGAGCAGTTCTTC. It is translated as CASKIVGGVGEQFF.